Below, 13 T cell receptor beta chains from the same sample are listed, as sequenced in a study of OX40 agonist ivuxolimab in advanced cancers. Clones were sequenced by immunoSEQ multiplex PCR, and TCRdb holds only the in-frame ones, with some missing. The sample shows 35,000 to 50,000 clones, approximately 90% of them seen only once. Here the sequenced sample was CD4+ or CD8+ T cells sorted from blood, taken in a trial of the OX40 agonist ivuxolimab. These TCRs come from an adult with an advanced solid tumor such as melanoma, head and neck, liver or kidney cancer.

The chain combines TRBV7-9 with TRBJ1-1, with D unclear. The CDR3 is 16 amino acids. Germline V gene lookup returns CDR1 SEHNR and CDR2 FQNEAQ (reference sequence). Deletions cut 2 bases from V and 0 bases from J, with 13 bases between. The CDR3 DNA reads as TGTGCCAGCAGCTTAAGGCAGAACTTTATGAACACTGAAGCTTTCTTT. This codes for CASSLRQNFMNTEAFF. The full variable domain, in which reference TRBV7-9 and TRBJ1-1 provide the parts outside the CDR3, is DTGVSQNPRHKITKRGQNVTFRCDPISEHNRLYWYRQTLGQGPEFLTYFQNEAQLEKSRLLSDRFSAERPKGSFSTLEIQRTEQGDSAMYLCASSLRQNFMNTEAFFGQGTRLTVV.

V usage is TRBV1 and J usage is TRBJ1-1. TRBV1 is labeled a pseudogene. This CDR3 is 14 amino acids long. CDR3 residues: CTSSSRWGATEAFF. CDR3 coding DNA: TGCACCAGCAGTTCTCGCTGGGGGGCAACTGAAGCTTTCTTT.

The chain links TRBV27 to TRBJ2-1; D remains ambiguous. The V gene's germline CDR1 is MNHEY and CDR2 SMNVEV (reference sequence). There are 14 residues in the CDR3. The germline V and J ends were trimmed by 7 bases and 4 bases, with 14 bases remaining between them. The CDR3 protein is CASTSPGRYNEQFF. The CDR3 DNA reads as TGTGCCAGCACTTCTCCCGGCAGGTACAATGAGCAGTTCTTC.

V gene TRBV19 combines with J gene TRBJ2-1, with 8 bases aligning to TRBD1. CDR3 length equals 13 residues. Germline trimming cut 6 bases from V and 7 bases from J; bases unmatched to any gene: 5. The germline V gene has CDR1 LNHDA and CDR2 SQIVND (reference sequence). CDR3 protein: CASSGQGWNEQFF. The CDR3 nucleotides read TGTGCCAGTAGCGGACAGGGTTGGAATGAGCAGTTCTTC.

This clone occurred a few times. The chain recombines TRBV5-5 with TRBJ1-2, with D unresolved. In germline, CDR1 is SGHKS, CDR2 YYEKEE (reference sequence). The CDR3 extends over 16 amino acids. V was clipped by 0 bases and J by 6 bases, with 18 bases between them. As DNA, the CDR3 is TGTGCCAGCAGCTTGGGGCCAAGAACATCAGCTCATGGCTACACCTTC. It codes for CASSLGPRTSAHGYTF. Combining the CDR3 with reference TRBV5-5 and TRBJ1-2 gives the whole variable domain DAGVTQSPTHLIKTRGQQVTLRCSPISGHKSVSWYQQVLGQGPQFIFQYYEKEERGRGNFPDRFSARQFPNYSSELNVNALLLGDSALYLCASSLGPRTSAHGYTFGSGTRLTVV.

The chain has TRBV19 and TRBJ2-7, with D perhaps TRBD2 (5 bases). Trimming shortened V by 5 bases and J by 5 bases, and 13 bases separated the two germline ends. Germline CDR1 reads LNHDA; CDR2 reads SQIVND (reference sequence). The CDR3 contains 13 residues. The CDR3 loop is CASSGSGKNEQYF. The CDR3 DNA reads TGTGCCAGTAGTGGATCCGGGAAGAACGAGCAGTACTTC.

The chain has TRBV6-5 and TRBJ1-3; maybe TRBD1 (5 bases). V lost 6 bases and J 0 bases, leaving 9 bases between the germline ends. Germline CDR1 reads MNHEY; CDR2 reads SVGAGI. This CDR3 is built from 14 residues. The CDR3 bases are TGTGCCAGCAGAGGACACCTCTCTGGAAACACCATATATTTT. Translation gives CASRGHLSGNTIYF.

J is TRBJ1-2 and V is TRBV7-2; possibly TRBD1 for D (5 bases). The CDR3 is 15 residues long. CDR1 and CDR2 (germline): SGHTA, FQGNSA. The ends were cut back, 5 bases at V and 4 bases at J, with 17 bases in the middle. The CDR3 here is CASSRSGGESYGYTF. As DNA, the CDR3 is TGTGCCAGCAGCCGCTCCGGGGGTGAGAGCTATGGCTACACCTTC.

CDR3 residues: CASARTGPYNEQFF. CDR3 nucleotide sequence: TGTGCTAGTGCTCGGACAGGTCCCTACAATGAGCAGTTCTTC. The rearrangement joins TRBV12-5 to TRBJ2-1; 7 nucleotides match TRBD1. This CDR3 has 14 amino acids. V gave up 7 bases and J gave up 2 bases; unmatched junction bases: 5. In germline, CDR1 is LGHNT, CDR2 FRNRAP.

This sequence joins TRBV15 and TRBJ1-5; D unresolved. The CDR3 is 16 residues long. Deletions cut 1 base from V and 0 bases from J, with 10 bases between. Germline values: CDR1 LNHNV, CDR2 YYDKDF (reference sequence). Here the CDR3 DNA reads TGTGCCACCAGCAGAGGGGATCCAAATAGCAATCAGCCCCAGCATTTT. Amino acid sequence: CATSRGDPNSNQPQHF.

This rearrangement joins TRBV6-5 to TRBJ1-1, with D unresolved. V lost 1 base, J lost 1 base, and 7 bases lay in between. CDR3 length equals 14 residues. Germline-derived CDR1 and CDR2 are MNHEY and SVGAGI. CDR3 in amino acids: CASSYLEGNTEAFF. The CDR3, as DNA: TGTGCCAGCAGTTACTTGGAGGGGAACACTGAAGCTTTCTTT.

This chain uses TRBV5-1 with TRBJ1-4; TRBD1 agrees at 7 bases. Trimming took 0 bases from V and 11 from J; bases not matched to a gene: 10. Germline V gene data show CDR1 as SGHRS and CDR2 as YFSETQ. The CDR3 has 15 amino acids. Written as DNA, the CDR3 is TGCGCCAGCAGCTTGGCCGAGGGGGCCGGAGGGAAACTGTTTTTT. Translation: CASSLAEGAGGKLFF.

The chain links TRBV7-2 to TRBJ2-7; TRBD2 might be the D (7 bases). The CDR3 is made up of 16 amino acids. CDR1 and CDR2 from the germline V gene are SGHTA and FQGNSA. V lost 4 bases, J lost 1 base, and 17 bases lay in between. The CDR3 region is CASSSGLVGASYEQYF. CDR3 nucleotides: TGTGCCAGCAGCTCCGGACTAGTGGGGGCGTCCTACGAGCAGTACTTC.